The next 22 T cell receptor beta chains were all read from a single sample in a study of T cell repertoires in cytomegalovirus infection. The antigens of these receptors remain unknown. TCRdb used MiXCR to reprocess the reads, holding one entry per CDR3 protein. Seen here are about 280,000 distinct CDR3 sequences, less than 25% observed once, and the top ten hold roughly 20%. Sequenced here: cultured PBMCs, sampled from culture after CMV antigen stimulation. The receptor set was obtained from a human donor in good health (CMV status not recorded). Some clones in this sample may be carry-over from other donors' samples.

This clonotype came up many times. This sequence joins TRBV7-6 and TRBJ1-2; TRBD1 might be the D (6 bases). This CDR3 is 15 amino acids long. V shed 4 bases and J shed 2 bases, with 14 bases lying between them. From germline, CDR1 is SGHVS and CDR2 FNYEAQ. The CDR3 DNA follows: TGTGCCAGCAGCTCAGTGGCAGGGGAAAACTATGGCTACACCTTC. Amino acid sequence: CASSSVAGENYGYTF.

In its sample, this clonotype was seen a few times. The CDR3 loop is CASSILALSYNEQFF. The CDR3 DNA follows: TGTGCCAGTAGTATTCTAGCGCTCTCCTACAATGAGCAGTTCTTC. The genes are TRBV19 and TRBJ2-1, with D maybe TRBD2 (6 bases). The germline V gene has CDR1 LNHDA and CDR2 SQIVND (reference sequence). V lost 3 bases, J lost 0 bases, and 9 bases lay in between. This CDR3 is built from 15 residues. The full variable domain, rest sourced from reference TRBV19 and TRBJ2-1, is DGGITQSPKYLFRKEGQNVTLSCEQNLNHDAMYWYRQDPGQGLRLIYYSQIVNDFQKGDIAEGYSVSREKKESFPLTVTSAQKNPTAFYLCASSILALSYNEQFFGPGTRLTVL.

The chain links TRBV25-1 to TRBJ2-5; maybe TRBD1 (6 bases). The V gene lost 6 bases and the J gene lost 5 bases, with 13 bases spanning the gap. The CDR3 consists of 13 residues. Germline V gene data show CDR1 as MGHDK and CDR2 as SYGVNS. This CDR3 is CASSAQGPETQYF. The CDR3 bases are TGTGCCAGCAGCGCCCAGGGGCCGGAGACCCAGTACTTC. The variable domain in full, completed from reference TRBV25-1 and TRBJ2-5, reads EADIYQTPRYLVIGTGKKITLECSQTMGHDKMYWYQQDPGMELHLIHYSYGVNSTEKGDLSSESTVSRIRTEHFPLTLESARPSHTSQYLCASSAQGPETQYFGPGTRLLVL.

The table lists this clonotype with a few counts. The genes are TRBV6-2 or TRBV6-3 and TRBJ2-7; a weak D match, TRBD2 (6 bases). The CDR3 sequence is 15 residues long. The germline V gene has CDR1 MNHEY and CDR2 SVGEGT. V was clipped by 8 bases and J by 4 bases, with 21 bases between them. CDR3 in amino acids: CASSTEASETYEQYV. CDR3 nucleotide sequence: TGTGCCAGCTCTACTGAGGCTAGCGAGACATACGAGCAGTACGTC.

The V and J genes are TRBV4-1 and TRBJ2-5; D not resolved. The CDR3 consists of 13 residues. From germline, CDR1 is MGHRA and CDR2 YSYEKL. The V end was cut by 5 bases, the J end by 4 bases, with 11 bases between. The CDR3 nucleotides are TGCGCCAGCAGCTTCCGGCTGGGAGAGACCCAGTACTTC. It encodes CASSFRLGETQYF.

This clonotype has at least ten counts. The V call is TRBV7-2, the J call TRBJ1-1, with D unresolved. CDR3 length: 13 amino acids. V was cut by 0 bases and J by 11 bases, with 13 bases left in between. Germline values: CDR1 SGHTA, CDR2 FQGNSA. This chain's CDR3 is CASSLALAFEAFF. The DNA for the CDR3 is TGTGCCAGCAGCTTAGCGCTGGCATTTGAGGCTTTCTTT.

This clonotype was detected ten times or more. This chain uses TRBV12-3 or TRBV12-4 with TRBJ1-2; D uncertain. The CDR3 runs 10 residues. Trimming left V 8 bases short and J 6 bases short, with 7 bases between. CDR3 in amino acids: CASSGNGYTF. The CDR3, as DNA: TGTGCCAGCTCTGGGAATGGCTACACCTTC.

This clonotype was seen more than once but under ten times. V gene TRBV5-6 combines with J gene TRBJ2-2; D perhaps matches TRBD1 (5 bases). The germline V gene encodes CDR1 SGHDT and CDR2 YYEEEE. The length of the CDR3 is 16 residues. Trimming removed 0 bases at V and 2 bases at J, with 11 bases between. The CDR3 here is CASSLAIDSNTGELFF. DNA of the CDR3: TGTGCCAGCAGCTTGGCCATCGACAGTAACACCGGGGAGCTGTTTTTT.

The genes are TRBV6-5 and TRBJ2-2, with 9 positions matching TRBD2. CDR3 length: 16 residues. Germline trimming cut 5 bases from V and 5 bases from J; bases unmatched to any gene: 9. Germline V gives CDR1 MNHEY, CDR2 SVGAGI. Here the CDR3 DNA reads TGTGCCAGCAGTCCCCCATTAGCGGGAGTGACCGGGGAGCTGTTTTTT. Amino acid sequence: CASSPPLAGVTGELFF.

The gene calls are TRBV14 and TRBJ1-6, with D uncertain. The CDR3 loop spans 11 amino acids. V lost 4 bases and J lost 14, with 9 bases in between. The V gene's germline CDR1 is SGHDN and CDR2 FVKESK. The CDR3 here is CASSLSGALHF. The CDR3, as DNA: TGTGCCAGCAGCCTATCCGGGGCCCTCCACTTT.

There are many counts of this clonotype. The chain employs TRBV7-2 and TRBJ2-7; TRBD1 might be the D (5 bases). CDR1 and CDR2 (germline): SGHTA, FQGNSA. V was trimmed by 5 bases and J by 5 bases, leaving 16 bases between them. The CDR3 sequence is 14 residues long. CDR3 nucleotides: TGTGCCAGCAGCCCAACAGGCCTTTTTCACGAGCAGTACGTC. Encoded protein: CASSPTGLFHEQYV.

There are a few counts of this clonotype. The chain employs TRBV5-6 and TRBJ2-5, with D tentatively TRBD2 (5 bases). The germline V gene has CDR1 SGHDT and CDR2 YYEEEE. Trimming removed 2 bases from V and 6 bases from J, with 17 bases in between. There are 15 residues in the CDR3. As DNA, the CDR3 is TGTGCCAGCAGCTTCGTTGCGTCGGCCGGGAAGACCCAGTACTTC. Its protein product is CASSFVASAGKTQYF.

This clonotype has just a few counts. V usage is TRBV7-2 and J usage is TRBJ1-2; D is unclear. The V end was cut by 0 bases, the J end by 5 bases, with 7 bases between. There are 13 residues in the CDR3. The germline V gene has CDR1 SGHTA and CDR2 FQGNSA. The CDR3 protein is CASSLAADYGYTF. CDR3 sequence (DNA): TGTGCCAGCAGCTTAGCGGCTGATTATGGCTACACCTTC. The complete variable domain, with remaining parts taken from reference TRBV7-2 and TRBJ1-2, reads GAGVSQSPSNKVTEKGKDVELRCDPISGHTALYWYRQSLGQGLEFLIYFQGNSAPDKSGLPSDRFSAERTGGSVSTLTIQRTQQEDSAVYLCASSLAADYGYTFGSGTRLTVV.

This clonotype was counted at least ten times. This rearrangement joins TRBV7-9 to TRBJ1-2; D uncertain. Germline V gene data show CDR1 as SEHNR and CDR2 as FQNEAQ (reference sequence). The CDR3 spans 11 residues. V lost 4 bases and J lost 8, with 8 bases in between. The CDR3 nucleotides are TGTGCCAGCAGCTCTCATCCCGGCTACACCTTC. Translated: CASSSHPGYTF. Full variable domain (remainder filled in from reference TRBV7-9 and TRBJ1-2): DTGVSQNPRHKITKRGQNVTFRCDPISEHNRLYWYRQTLGQGPEFLTYFQNEAQLEKSRLLSDRFSAERPKGSFSTLEIQRTEQGDSAMYLCASSSHPGYTFGSGTRLTVV.

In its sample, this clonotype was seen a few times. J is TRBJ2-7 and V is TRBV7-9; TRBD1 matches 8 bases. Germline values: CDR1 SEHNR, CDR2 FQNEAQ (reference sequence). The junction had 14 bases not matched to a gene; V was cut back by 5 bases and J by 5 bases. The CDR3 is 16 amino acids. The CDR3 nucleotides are TGTGCCAGCAGCCGACGGACAGGGTACATAAGTGACGAGCAGTACTTC. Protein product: CASSRRTGYISDEQYF.

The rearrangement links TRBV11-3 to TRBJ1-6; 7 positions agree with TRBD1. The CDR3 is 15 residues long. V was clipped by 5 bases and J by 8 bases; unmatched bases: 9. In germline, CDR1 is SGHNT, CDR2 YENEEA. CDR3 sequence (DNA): TGTGCCAGCAGCGTATCCGGGACAGTGGATTCACCCCTCCACTTT. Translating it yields CASSVSGTVDSPLHF.

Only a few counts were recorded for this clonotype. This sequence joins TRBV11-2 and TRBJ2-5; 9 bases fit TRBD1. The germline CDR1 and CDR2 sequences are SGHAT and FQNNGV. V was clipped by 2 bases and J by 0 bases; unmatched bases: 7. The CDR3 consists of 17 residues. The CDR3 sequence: CASSLPRDREYQETQYF. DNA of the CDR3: TGTGCCAGCAGCTTACCGCGGGACAGGGAGTACCAAGAGACCCAGTACTTC.

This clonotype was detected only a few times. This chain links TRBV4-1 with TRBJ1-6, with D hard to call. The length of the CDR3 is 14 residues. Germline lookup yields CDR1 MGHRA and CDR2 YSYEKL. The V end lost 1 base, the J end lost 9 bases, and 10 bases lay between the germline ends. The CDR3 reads CASSQGTQVSPLHF. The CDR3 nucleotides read TGCGCCAGCAGCCAAGGCACCCAGGTTTCACCCCTCCACTTT.

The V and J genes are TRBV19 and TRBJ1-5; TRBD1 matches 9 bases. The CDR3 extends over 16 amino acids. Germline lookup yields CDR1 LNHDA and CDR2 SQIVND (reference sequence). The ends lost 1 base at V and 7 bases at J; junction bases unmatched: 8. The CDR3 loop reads CASSIVAGQGTQPQHF. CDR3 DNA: TGTGCCAGTAGTATAGTGGCCGGACAGGGGACACAGCCCCAGCATTTT. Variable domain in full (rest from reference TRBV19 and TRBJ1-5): DGGITQSPKYLFRKEGQNVTLSCEQNLNHDAMYWYRQDPGQGLRLIYYSQIVNDFQKGDIAEGYSVSREKKESFPLTVTSAQKNPTAFYLCASSIVAGQGTQPQHFGDGTRLSIL.

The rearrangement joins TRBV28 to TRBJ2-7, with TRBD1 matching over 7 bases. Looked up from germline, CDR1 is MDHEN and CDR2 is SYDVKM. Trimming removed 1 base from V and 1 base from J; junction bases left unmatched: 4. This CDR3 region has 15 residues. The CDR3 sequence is CASSLYGTASYEQYF. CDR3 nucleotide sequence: TGTGCCAGCAGTTTATACGGGACAGCATCCTACGAGCAGTACTTC.

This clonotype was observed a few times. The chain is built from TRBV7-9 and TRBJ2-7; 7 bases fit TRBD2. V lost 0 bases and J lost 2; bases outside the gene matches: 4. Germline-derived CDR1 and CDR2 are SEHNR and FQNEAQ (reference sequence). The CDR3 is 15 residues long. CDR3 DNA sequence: TGTGCCAGCAGCTTAGCTGCGGCGGGGGCCTACGAGCAGTACGTC. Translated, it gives CASSLAAAGAYEQYV.

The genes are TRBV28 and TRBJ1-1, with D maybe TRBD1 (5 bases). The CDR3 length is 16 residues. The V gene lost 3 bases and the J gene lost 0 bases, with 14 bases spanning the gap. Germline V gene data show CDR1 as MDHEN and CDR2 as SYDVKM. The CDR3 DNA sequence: TGTGCCAGCAGTTTTCCCGGACAACCGATGAACACTGAAGCTTTCTTT. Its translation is CASSFPGQPMNTEAFF.